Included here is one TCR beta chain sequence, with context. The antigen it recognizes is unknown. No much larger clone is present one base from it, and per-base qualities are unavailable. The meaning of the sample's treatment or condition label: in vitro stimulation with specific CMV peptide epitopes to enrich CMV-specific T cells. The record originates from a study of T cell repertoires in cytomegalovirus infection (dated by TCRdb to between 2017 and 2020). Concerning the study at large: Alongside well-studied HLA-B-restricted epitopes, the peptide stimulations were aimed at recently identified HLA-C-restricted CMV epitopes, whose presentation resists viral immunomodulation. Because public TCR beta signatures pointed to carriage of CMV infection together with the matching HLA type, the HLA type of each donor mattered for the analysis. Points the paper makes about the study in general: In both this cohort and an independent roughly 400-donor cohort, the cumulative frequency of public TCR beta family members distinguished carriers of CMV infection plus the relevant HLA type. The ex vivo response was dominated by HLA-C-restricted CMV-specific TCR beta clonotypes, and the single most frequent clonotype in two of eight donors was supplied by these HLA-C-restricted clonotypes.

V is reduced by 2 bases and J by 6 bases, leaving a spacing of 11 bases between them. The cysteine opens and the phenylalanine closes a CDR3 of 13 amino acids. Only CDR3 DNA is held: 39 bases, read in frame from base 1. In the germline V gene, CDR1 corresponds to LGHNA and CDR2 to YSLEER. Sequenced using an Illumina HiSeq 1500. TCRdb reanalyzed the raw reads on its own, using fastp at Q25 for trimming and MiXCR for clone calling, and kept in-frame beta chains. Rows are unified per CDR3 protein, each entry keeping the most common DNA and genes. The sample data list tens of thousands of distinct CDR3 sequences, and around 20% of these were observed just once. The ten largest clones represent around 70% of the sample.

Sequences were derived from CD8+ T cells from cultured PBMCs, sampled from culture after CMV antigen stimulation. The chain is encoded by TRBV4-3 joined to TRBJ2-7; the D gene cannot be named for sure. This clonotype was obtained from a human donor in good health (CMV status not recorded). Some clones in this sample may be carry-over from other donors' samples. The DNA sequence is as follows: TGCGCCAGCAGCCAAACCCTATCCAGCGAGCAGTACTTC. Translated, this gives CASSQTLSSEQYF.